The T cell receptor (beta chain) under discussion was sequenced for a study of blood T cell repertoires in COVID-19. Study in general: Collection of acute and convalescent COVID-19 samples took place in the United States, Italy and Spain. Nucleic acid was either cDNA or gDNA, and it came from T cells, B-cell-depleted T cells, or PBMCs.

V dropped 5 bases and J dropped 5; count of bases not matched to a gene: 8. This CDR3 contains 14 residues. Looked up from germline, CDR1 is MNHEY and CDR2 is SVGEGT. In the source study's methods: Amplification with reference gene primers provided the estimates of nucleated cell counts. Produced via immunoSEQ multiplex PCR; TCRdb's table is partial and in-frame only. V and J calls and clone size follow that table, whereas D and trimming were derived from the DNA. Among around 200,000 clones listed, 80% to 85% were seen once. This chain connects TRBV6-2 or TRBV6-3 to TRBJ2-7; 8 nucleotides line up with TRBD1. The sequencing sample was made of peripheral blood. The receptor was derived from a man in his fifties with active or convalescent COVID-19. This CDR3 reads CASSTRTGRNEQYF. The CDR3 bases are TGTGCCAGCAGTACTCGGACAGGGAGGAACGAGCAGTACTTC.